Below, 29 T cell receptor beta chains from the same sample are listed, as sequenced in a study of blood T cells in healthy people across ages. Using a J-beta primer mix together with a sample-barcoded 5' primer, a second PCR was run for about 7 to 12 cycles. TCRdb used MiXCR to reprocess the 5' RACE reads, holding one entry per CDR3 protein. This sample has 650,000 to 900,000 distinct CDR3 sequences, with about 59% found just once. The sample consisted of blood. The source of these receptors is a young man in good health.

This clonotype was seen only a few times. The CDR3 DNA follows: TGTGCCAGCAGCTTCCTGACTAGCGGGGGGGGCAATGAGCAGTTCTTC. Translating it yields CASSFLTSGGGNEQFF. The J gene is TRBJ2-1, the V gene TRBV7-3; 14 nucleotides line up with TRBD2. The CDR3 contains 16 residues. Germline V gene sequence: CDR1 SGHTA, CDR2 FQGTGA. V shed 3 bases, J shed 6 bases, and the junction held 4 bases outside the gene matches.

The rearrangement uses TRBV12-3 or TRBV12-4 and TRBJ1-1; 8 nucleotides match TRBD1. The CDR3 contains 15 residues. V dropped 6 bases and J dropped 5; count of bases not matched to a gene: 11. The CDR3, as DNA: TGTGCCAGCAGCGACAGGGGCCGCGGAAGTACTGAAGCTTTCTTT. It codes for CASSDRGRGSTEAFF.

V usage is TRBV27 and J usage is TRBJ2-5; D is perhaps TRBD1 or TRBD2 (6 bases each). The CDR3 loop spans 14 amino acids. Deletions cut 8 bases from V and 0 bases from J, with 13 bases between. Germline lookup yields CDR1 MNHEY and CDR2 SMNVEV (reference sequence). The DNA of the CDR3 is TGTGCCAGCCGAGGGGGGACAAACCAAGAGACCCAGTACTTC. This sequence encodes CASRGGTNQETQYF.

The genes are TRBV7-2 and TRBJ2-5; 9 bases line up with TRBD2. Germline V CDR1 and CDR2: SGHTA, FQGNSA. The ends lost 5 bases at V and 3 bases at J; junction bases unmatched: 4. CDR3 size: 14 residues. CDR3 DNA: TGTGCCAGCAGCCCTCGACTAGCGGAAGAGACCCAGTACTTC. This translates into CASSPRLAEETQYF.

The chain recombines TRBV7-9 with TRBJ2-5; no firm D call. The J call is doubtful: the DNA matches TRBJ2-7 better. CDR1 is SEHNR and CDR2 is FQNEAQ in the germline V gene (reference sequence). CDR3 length: 14 amino acids. The CDR3 loop is CASSPQSIAYEQYF. The CDR3 coding sequence is TGTGCCAGCAGCCCCCAGTCGATCGCCTACGAGCAGTACTTC.

This clonotype occurred a few times. This chain's CDR3 is CASSRDRTSYEQYF. CDR3 nucleotide sequence: TGTGCCAGCAGCCGGGACAGGACCTCCTACGAGCAGTACTTC. The gene calls are TRBV7-2 and TRBJ2-7; 8 nucleotides line up with TRBD1. The CDR3 has 14 amino acids. V lost 5 bases and J lost 0; bases outside the gene matches: 3. In germline, CDR1 is SGHTA, CDR2 FQGNSA.

The rearrangement links TRBV7-3 to TRBJ1-2; D possibly corresponds to TRBD1 (5 bases). CDR3 length: 16 residues. The germline CDR1 and CDR2 sequences are SGHTA and FQGTGA. The ends were cut back, 5 bases at V and 5 bases at J, with 21 bases in the middle. CDR3: CASSTGHPPARYGYTF. Here the CDR3 DNA reads TGTGCCAGCAGCACCGGACATCCTCCAGCACGATATGGCTACACCTTC.

This clonotype was seen just once. The chain couples TRBV4-3 to TRBJ2-7; tentatively, D is TRBD2 (5 bases). Trimming stripped 0 bases from V and 3 bases from J, with 15 bases between. The CDR3 runs 16 residues. Germline V gives CDR1 LGHNA, CDR2 YSLEER. The CDR3 DNA reads as TGCGCCAGCAGCCAAGAGAGGAGCGGAGCTCACTACGAGCAGTACTTC. It encodes CASSQERSGAHYEQYF.

The V gene is TRBV19, the J gene TRBJ2-6, with D perhaps being TRBD1 or TRBD2 (6 bases each). The CDR3 spans 16 residues. Germline V gene sequence: CDR1 LNHDA, CDR2 SQIVND (reference sequence). V was shortened by 2 bases and J by 5 bases, with 13 bases between the two germline ends. DNA for the CDR3: TGTGCCAGTAGTATAACCGGGGGCAATAGGGCCAACGTCCTGACTTTC. Translating gives CASSITGGNRANVLTF.

The rearrangement uses TRBV4-2 and TRBJ2-7, with 11 bases that match TRBD1. Germline trimming cut 2 bases from V and 4 bases from J; bases unmatched to any gene: 1. This CDR3 region has 14 residues. Per germline, CDR1 LGHNA and CDR2 YNFKEQ. The CDR3 loop is CASSQRDRGYEQYF. The CDR3 region has the DNA TGTGCCAGCAGCCAAAGGGACAGGGGGTACGAGCAGTACTTC.

The table lists this clonotype with a few counts. V gene TRBV6-2 or TRBV6-3 combines with J gene TRBJ2-1, with D perhaps matching TRBD1 (6 bases). Trimming left V 2 bases short and J 3 bases short, with 8 bases between. Germline values: CDR1 MNHEY, CDR2 SVGEGT. The CDR3 spans 14 residues. The CDR3 reads CASSYLDSYNEQFF. For the CDR3, the DNA is TGTGCCAGCAGTTACCTGGACAGCTACAATGAGCAGTTCTTC.

This clonotype has only one observation. V usage is TRBV6-2 or TRBV6-3 and J usage is TRBJ2-1; 9 nucleotides agree with TRBD2. V shed 1 base and J 2 bases; nucleotides not matched to a gene: 3. The CDR3 length is 16 residues. CDR1 MNHEY and CDR2 SVGEGT come from the germline V gene. The CDR3 DNA reads TGTGCCAGCAGTTACTTCGGACTAGCGACCTACAATGAGCAGTTCTTC. Amino acids: CASSYFGLATYNEQFF.

The chain joins TRBV20-1 to TRBJ2-5, with D possibly TRBD1 on 5 matching bases. Judging by the DNA end, TRBJ2-7 fits better; the J call may be wrong. Germline V gene sequence: CDR1 DFQATT, CDR2 SNEGSKA (reference sequence). The CDR3 contains 14 residues. The CDR3 nucleotides are TGCAGTGCAGCATCCCAGGGATACACCTACGAGCAGTACTTC. It yields the protein CSAASQGYTYEQYF.

This clonotype has just a few counts. The V gene is TRBV12-3 or TRBV12-4, the J gene TRBJ1-2; unclear D gene. This CDR3 has 14 residues. Trimming left V 10 bases short and J 8 bases short, with 23 bases between. CDR3 coding DNA: TGTGCCACCCGGATTGGGAGGTCGATCTTCGGCTACACCTTC. As protein: CATRIGRSIFGYTF.

The V call is TRBV20-1, the J call TRBJ2-1; TRBD1 aligns across 10 bases. The CDR3 covers 13 residues. The germline gives CDR1 DFQATT, CDR2 SNEGSKA (reference sequence). The V gene end was trimmed by 5 bases and the J gene end by 9 bases; junction bases not matched to a gene: 7. The DNA for the CDR3 is TGCAGTGCTCTCCGGGACAGGGGTCTTGAGCAGTTCTTC. Its translation: CSALRDRGLEQFF.

On this clonotype itself: At one end, the junction sequence differs from germline, possibly due to a read error. The chain is built from TRBV7-2 and TRBJ2-7; TRBD1 is a possible D gene (6 bases). The CDR3 runs 16 residues. Germline V gene sequence: CDR1 SGHTA, CDR2 FQGNSA. Here the CDR3 DNA reads TGTGCCAACAGCCAGGTTGGGGGCGCCGAGCCTAACGAGCAGTACTTC. Amino acids: CANSQVGGAEPNEQYF.

The chain links TRBV6-5 to TRBJ2-3; perhaps TRBD1 as D (6 bases). The germline V gene encodes CDR1 MNHEY and CDR2 SVGAGI. The CDR3 length is 14 residues. Trimming took 6 bases from V and 5 from J, leaving 15 bases between them. The CDR3 sequence is CASSKQGQGDTQYF. The DNA of the CDR3 is TGTGCCAGCAGCAAACAGGGTCAAGGAGATACGCAGTATTTT.

This clonotype was counted at least ten times. The rearrangement links TRBV10-3 to TRBJ2-5, with a tentative D call TRBD1 (6 bases). This CDR3 has 13 residues. Germline V gene data show CDR1 as ENHRY and CDR2 as SYGVKD. Trimming left V 6 bases short and J 1 base short, with 9 bases between. CDR3: CAISWTAQETQYF. The CDR3 coding sequence is TGTGCCATCAGCTGGACAGCCCAAGAGACCCAGTACTTC.

This sequence joins TRBV9 and TRBJ2-5, with TRBD2 as a possible D gene (5 bases). V lost 4 bases and J 1 base, leaving 11 bases between the germline ends. CDR1 and CDR2 (germline): SGDLS, YYNGEE. This CDR3 spans 14 amino acids. The CDR3 nucleotides read TGTGCCAGCAGCTCCCGGACTTCCCAAGAGACCCAGTACTTC. This gives the protein CASSSRTSQETQYF.

The genes are TRBV15 and TRBJ2-7; D ambiguous. V gave up 0 bases and J gave up 0 bases, with 6 bases separating them. This CDR3 is built from 14 residues. Germline assignment: CDR1 LNHNV and CDR2 YYDKDF (reference sequence). CDR3 nucleotides: TGTGCCACCAGCAGAGACGCCAACTCCTACGAGCAGTACTTC. This sequence encodes CATSRDANSYEQYF.

This clonotype was picked up a small number of times. DNA for the CDR3: TGCAGCGTTGCGAACGTACAGGGTAATGAGCAGTTCTTC. Protein product: CSVANVQGNEQFF. The chain employs TRBV29-1 and TRBJ2-1, with D possibly being TRBD1 (6 bases). The ends were cut back, 4 bases at V and 7 bases at J, with 14 bases in the middle. The CDR3 is 13 amino acids. Germline loops: CDR1 SQVTM, CDR2 ANQGSEA.

This clonotype has a handful of counts. This sequence joins TRBV13 and TRBJ1-2; D is unclear. V was trimmed by 5 bases and J by 2 bases, leaving 9 bases between them. Germline V CDR1 and CDR2: PRHDT, FYEKMQ (reference sequence). This CDR3 comprises 13 residues. CDR3 nucleotides: TGTGCCAGCAGCGTGACGGTGAACTATGGCTACACCTTC. It yields the protein CASSVTVNYGYTF.

This clonotype was seen more than once but under ten times. The chain employs TRBV3-1 and TRBJ2-3, with TRBD2 matching 8 bases. Trimming took 1 base from V and 3 from J; bases not matched to a gene: 3. The CDR3 sequence is 15 residues long. The V gene's germline CDR1 is LGHDT and CDR2 YNNKEL (reference sequence). The CDR3 region is CASSQAAGVTDTQYF. The CDR3 nucleotides are TGTGCCAGCAGCCAAGCAGCGGGGGTTACAGATACGCAGTATTTT.

This clonotype came up once. The chain couples TRBV7-8 to TRBJ2-1; TRBD2 matches 10 bases. V shed 2 bases and J 4 bases; nucleotides not matched to a gene: 11. CDR3 size: 18 residues. Germline CDR1 reads SGHVS; CDR2 reads FQNEAQ. The CDR3 spells CASSLLAGATLGYNEQFF. CDR3 DNA sequence: TGTGCCAGCAGCTTACTAGCGGGGGCGACGTTGGGGTACAATGAGCAGTTCTTC.

The rearrangement links TRBV5-6 to TRBJ2-3; 7 bases line up with TRBD1. The CDR3 consists of 18 residues. Germline trimming cut 0 bases from V and 2 bases from J; bases unmatched to any gene: 12. In germline, CDR1 is SGHDT, CDR2 YYEEEE. CDR3 bases: TGTGCCAGCAGCTTGGCCCCGACAGGGACGACAAACACAGATACGCAGTATTTT. Protein sequence: CASSLAPTGTTNTDTQYF. Full variable domain (outside the CDR3, taken from reference TRBV5-6 and TRBJ2-3): DAGVTQSPTHLIKTRGQQVTLRCSPKSGHDTVSWYQQALGQGPQFIFQYYEEEERQRGNFPDRFSGHQFPNYSSELNVNALLLGDSALYLCASSLAPTGTTNTDTQYFGPGTRLTVL.

This clonotype was counted between two and nine times. V and J are TRBV4-3 and TRBJ2-5; 10 bases align to TRBD1. The V gene's germline CDR1 is LGHNA and CDR2 YSLEER. With 0 bases clipped from V and 5 bases from J, the junction kept 12 bases outside the gene matches. CDR3 length: 18 amino acids. CDR3 sequence reads: CASSQDLTGGKNRETQYF. CDR3 in DNA: TGCGCCAGCAGCCAAGATTTGACAGGGGGCAAGAATAGGGAGACCCAGTACTTC.

The chain is built from TRBV29-1 and TRBJ2-7; D remains ambiguous. The CDR3 is made up of 16 amino acids. V lost 4 bases and J lost 0, with 19 bases in between. The germline CDR1 and CDR2 sequences are SQVTM and ANQGSEA. The CDR3 loop is CSVGVAFSGRSYEQYF. In DNA, the CDR3 is TGCAGCGTTGGGGTGGCCTTCTCCGGGCGCTCCTACGAGCAGTACTTC.

V is TRBV20-1 and J is TRBJ2-1; 9 bases fit TRBD2. The CDR3 sequence is 17 residues long. Germline values: CDR1 DFQATT, CDR2 SNEGSKA (reference sequence). V shed 3 bases, J shed 0 bases, and the junction held 9 bases outside the gene matches. CDR3 sequence reads: CSARVAGGPSSYNEQFF. In DNA form, the CDR3 reads TGCAGTGCTAGGGTCGCGGGGGGGCCGAGCTCCTACAATGAGCAGTTCTTC.

The chain links TRBV12-3 or TRBV12-4 to TRBJ1-4; TRBD1 is a possible D gene (6 bases). V lost 9 bases, J lost 2 bases, and 10 bases lay in between. This CDR3 region has 13 residues. The CDR3 sequence: CASGGRTNEKLFF. CDR3 coding DNA: TGTGCCAGTGGGGGGCGGACTAATGAAAAACTGTTTTTT.